These 23 T cell receptor beta chains were sequenced from one sample in a study of cytomegalovirus exposure and HLA in healthy donors. PCR used 60 Vbeta primers and 13 Jbeta primers. Profiled with immunoSEQ multiplex PCR; TCRdb holds only in-frame clones, not every one. In the table there are roughly 81,000 clones, around three quarters of which are singletons. The sequenced material came from PBMCs. The receptors stem from a man aged 30 to 45 in good health and CMV-seronegative.

This clone was observed a few times. V is TRBV4-1 and J is TRBJ2-1, with TRBD1 as a possible D gene (5 bases). The germline V gene has CDR1 MGHRA and CDR2 YSYEKL. CDR3 length: 15 amino acids. V dropped 1 base and J dropped 6 bases, with 13 bases sitting between them. The CDR3 sequence is CASSQVGRGGNEQFF. The CDR3 DNA is TGCGCCAGCAGCCAAGTTGGTAGGGGCGGCAATGAGCAGTTCTTC.

V gene TRBV9 combines with J gene TRBJ2-3; tentative D call: TRBD2 (6 bases). Trimming removed 0 bases at V and 4 bases at J, with 12 bases between. Per germline, CDR1 SGDLS and CDR2 YYNGEE. CDR3 size: 15 residues. The CDR3 spells CASSVVGRGSDTQYF. The CDR3 DNA reads as TGTGCCAGCAGCGTAGTAGGGCGGGGTTCAGATACGCAGTATTTT.

Only one count was recorded for this clone. This chain joins TRBV19 and TRBJ1-5, with D possibly matching TRBD1 (6 bases). The CDR3 covers 16 residues. V was clipped by 9 bases and J by 4 bases, with 22 bases between them. Germline V gives CDR1 LNHDA, CDR2 SQIVND (reference sequence). The CDR3 DNA reads as TGTGCCAGCCGCGGGGGGCAGCTCAGGTGGAATCAGCCCCAGCATTTT. Translated: CASRGGQLRWNQPQHF.

The chain recombines TRBV7-9 with TRBJ2-7, with 9 bases identical to TRBD1. Germline loops: CDR1 SEHNR, CDR2 FQNEAQ (reference sequence). V shed 5 bases and J 2 bases; nucleotides not matched to a gene: 4. The CDR3 runs to 14 residues. In DNA, the CDR3 is TGTGCCAGCAGCCACGGACAGGGGACCTACGAGCAGTACTTC. This sequence encodes CASSHGQGTYEQYF.

This clone was found a few times. V is TRBV27 and J is TRBJ2-7, with 9 bases that match TRBD2. V was clipped by 6 bases and J by 4 bases; unmatched bases: 13. The CDR3 runs 16 residues. Germline CDR1 and CDR2: MNHEY and SMNVEV (reference sequence). CDR3 sequence reads: CASSPTVAGVLYEQYF. DNA of the CDR3: TGTGCCAGCAGCCCTACCGTAGCGGGGGTCCTATACGAGCAGTACTTC.

The DNA for the CDR3 is TGTGCCACCAGCGACCGACAGGGAACCAACGAGCAGTACTTC. It yields the protein CATSDRQGTNEQYF. The V and J genes are TRBV15 and TRBJ2-7; 7 bases fit TRBD1. The germline V gene has CDR1 LNHNV and CDR2 YYDKDF (reference sequence). The CDR3 spans 14 residues. Losses at the gene ends were 5 bases for V and 5 bases for J; bases not matched to a gene: 9.

This clone turned up a few times. CDR3 in amino acids: CASSQPGTGFEAFF. CDR3 nucleotides: TGCGCCAGCAGCCAACCAGGGACAGGCTTTGAAGCTTTCTTT. This sequence joins TRBV4-1 and TRBJ1-1; TRBD1 matches 8 bases. Germline values: CDR1 MGHRA, CDR2 YSYEKL. The CDR3 loop spans 14 amino acids. Losses at the gene ends were 2 bases for V and 7 bases for J; bases not matched to a gene: 6.

The V call is TRBV6-6, the J call TRBJ1-2; the D gene is possibly TRBD1 (5 bases). CDR3 length equals 16 residues. The germline V and J ends were trimmed by 2 bases and 6 bases, with 19 bases remaining between them. Germline V CDR1 and CDR2: MNHNY, SVGAGI (reference sequence). The CDR3 reads CASSYVRVGPLHGYTF. The CDR3 DNA is TGTGCCAGCAGTTACGTCAGGGTAGGCCCACTACATGGCTACACCTTC.

The gene calls are TRBV27 and TRBJ2-7; D ambiguous. V was cut by 2 bases and J by 4 bases, with 15 bases left in between. This CDR3 has 15 amino acids. Germline V gives CDR1 MNHEY, CDR2 SMNVEV (reference sequence). The CDR3, as DNA: TGTGCCAGCAGTTTAAGACCCGCGCTAGGATACGAGCAGTACTTC. This sequence encodes CASSLRPALGYEQYF.

The chain has TRBV25-1 and TRBJ2-3; possibly TRBD2 for D (6 bases). V was clipped by 3 bases and J by 7 bases, with 17 bases between them. This CDR3 comprises 15 residues. CDR1 and CDR2 (germline): MGHDK, SYGVNS. DNA for the CDR3: TGTGCCAGCAGTGACGGAGGGGCCCCACACCATACGCAGTATTTT. Translation gives CASSDGGAPHHTQYF. Full variable domain (remainder filled in from reference TRBV25-1 and TRBJ2-3): EADIYQTPRYLVIGTGKKITLECSQTMGHDKMYWYQQDPGMELHLIHYSYGVNSTEKGDLSSESTVSRIRTEHFPLTLESARPSHTSQYLCASSDGGAPHHTQYFGPGTRLTVL.

The chain joins TRBV30 to TRBJ1-1; no firm D call. This CDR3 spans 13 amino acids. Germline CDR1 reads GTSNPN; CDR2 reads SVGIG (reference sequence). Deletions cut 0 bases from V and 9 bases from J, with 14 bases between. The chain's CDR3 is CAWSVPSRSKAFF. CDR3 DNA sequence: TGTGCCTGGAGTGTACCAAGTCGTAGTAAAGCTTTCTTT.

This sequence joins TRBV7-6 and TRBJ1-3, with a possible D match to TRBD1 (5 bases). V was cut by 2 bases and J by 2 bases, with 7 bases left in between. Germline CDR1 and CDR2: SGHVS and FNYEAQ. There are 14 residues in the CDR3. Here the CDR3 reads CASSLSGPGNTIYF. In DNA, the CDR3 is TGTGCCAGCAGCTTATCAGGGCCTGGAAACACCATATATTTT.

The chain couples TRBV7-9 to TRBJ2-7; the D gene is possibly TRBD1 (6 bases). The CDR3 sequence is 14 residues long. CDR1 is SEHNR and CDR2 is FQNEAQ in the germline V gene (reference sequence). Trimming left V 6 bases short and J 2 bases short, with 14 bases between. The CDR3 nucleotides are TGTGCCAGCAGTCCACAGGGAGCCCCCTACGAGCAGTACTTC. Translating gives CASSPQGAPYEQYF. Filled out from reference TRBV7-9 and TRBJ2-7, the complete variable domain reads DTGVSQNPRHKITKRGQNVTFRCDPISEHNRLYWYRQTLGQGPEFLTYFQNEAQLEKSRLLSDRFSAERPKGSFSTLEIQRTEQGDSAMYLCASSPQGAPYEQYFGPGTRLTVT.

The rearrangement uses TRBV29-1 and TRBJ2-5, with D maybe TRBD2 (7 bases). Deletions cut 4 bases from V and 1 base from J, with 13 bases between. Germline CDR1 and CDR2: SQVTM and ANQGSEA. The CDR3 contains 14 residues. In nucleotides, the CDR3 is TGCAGCGTTGGGACTAGGGGGGGCCAAGAGACCCAGTACTTC. Translated, it gives CSVGTRGGQETQYF.

The chain employs TRBV19 and TRBJ2-3; possible D gene TRBD1, 5 bases. The germline V gene has CDR1 LNHDA and CDR2 SQIVND (reference sequence). Trimming took 3 bases from V and 7 from J, leaving 23 bases between them. CDR3 length: 17 amino acids. In nucleotides, the CDR3 is TGTGCCAGTAGTATTGATGGAGACAGCCATCGTAAAAATACGCAGTATTTT. Translation gives CASSIDGDSHRKNTQYF.

This chain uses TRBV7-9 with TRBJ2-2; D uncertain. The CDR3 contains 13 residues. Trimming took off 4 bases at V and 7 bases at J, with 10 bases between the two ends. CDR1 and CDR2 (germline): SEHNR, FQNEAQ (reference sequence). The CDR3 region is CASSSTVSGELFF. The CDR3 region has the DNA TGTGCCAGCAGCTCCACAGTAAGCGGGGAGCTGTTTTTT.

In this sample, this clone turned up a few times. The chain employs TRBV5-6 and TRBJ1-1; D uncertain. The V gene's germline CDR1 is SGHDT and CDR2 YYEEEE. The germline V and J ends were trimmed by 0 bases and 0 bases, with 9 bases remaining between them. This CDR3 has 15 amino acids. The CDR3 reads CASSLDPYLNTEAFF. Written as DNA, the CDR3 is TGTGCCAGCAGCTTGGATCCGTACTTGAACACTGAAGCTTTCTTT.

The chain joins TRBV19 to TRBJ1-6, with TRBD1 identical over 8 bases. Germline V gene lookup returns CDR1 LNHDA and CDR2 SQIVND (reference sequence). The V segment lost 5 bases and the J segment 0 bases; nucleotides outside the gene matches: 6. CDR3 size: 17 residues. The CDR3 is CASSYTGGSSYNSPLHF. CDR3 sequence (DNA): TGTGCCAGTAGTTACACAGGGGGGAGCTCCTATAATTCACCCCTCCACTTT. The variable domain in full, completed from reference TRBV19 and TRBJ1-6, reads DGGITQSPKYLFRKEGQNVTLSCEQNLNHDAMYWYRQDPGQGLRLIYYSQIVNDFQKGDIAEGYSVSREKKESFPLTVTSAQKNPTAFYLCASSYTGGSSYNSPLHFGNGTRLTVT.

In this sample, this clone turned up a few times. The V call is TRBV7-2, the J call TRBJ1-4, with D possibly matching TRBD1 (6 bases). Germline V gene data show CDR1 as SGHTA and CDR2 as FQGNSA. Trimming left V 5 bases short and J 8 bases short, with 15 bases between. This CDR3 spans 14 amino acids. The CDR3 coding sequence is TGTGCCAGCAGCCGACAACAGGGTGACGAAAAACTGTTTTTT. This encodes CASSRQQGDEKLFF.

This clone was seen more than once but under ten times. The rearrangement joins TRBV6-5 to TRBJ1-4; 10 bases line up with TRBD1. The CDR3 loop spans 14 amino acids. Germline V gene data show CDR1 as MNHEY and CDR2 as SVGAGI. With V trimmed by 6 bases and J by 7 bases, 5 bases remained unmatched. The chain's CDR3 is CASSPGTGVEKLFF. The CDR3 DNA is TGTGCCAGCAGCCCCGGGACAGGGGTTGAAAAACTGTTTTTT.

The chain uses TRBV15 and TRBJ1-5, with D possibly matching TRBD1 (5 bases). V lost 2 bases and J lost 5, with 13 bases in between. CDR3 length: 15 amino acids. From germline, CDR1 is LNHNV and CDR2 YYDKDF (reference sequence). The CDR3 region has the DNA TGTGCCACCAGCAGATCTCGGGTAGGGGATCAGCCCCAGCATTTT. This codes for CATSRSRVGDQPQHF.

The gene calls are TRBV11-1 and TRBJ2-7; 9 nucleotides match TRBD2. V shed 2 bases and J 3 bases; nucleotides not matched to a gene: 8. Per the germline V gene, CDR1 is SGHAT and CDR2 is FQDESV (reference sequence). The CDR3 is 16 residues long. This chain's CDR3 is CASSLRGLAGIYEQYF. The CDR3 DNA reads as TGTGCCAGCAGCTTACGCGGCCTAGCGGGAATCTACGAGCAGTACTTC.

V gene TRBV2 combines with J gene TRBJ2-5, with D tentatively TRBD1 (6 bases). Germline CDR1 and CDR2: SNHLY and FYNNEI. The CDR3 is 14 residues long. Trimming took 6 bases from V and 5 from J, leaving 16 bases between them. CDR3 loop: CASRVTGPRETQYF. CDR3 bases: TGTGCCAGCAGGGTAACAGGGCCCCGGGAGACCCAGTACTTC.